These 11 T cell receptor beta chains originate from one sample sequenced in a study of PD-L1 blockade in urothelial cancer. This table comes from immunoSEQ multiplex PCR, and its TCRdb copy is limited to in-frame clones, with some not included. The sample carries around 47,000 clones, about four fifths recorded once. Time point reported: peripheral blood 6 weeks after treatment start. This sample comprised PBMCs, obtained around atezolizumab (anti-PD-L1) treatment. The receptor source for this set is a man in his 60s with urothelial cancer.

The genes are TRBV19 and TRBJ2-5, with TRBD2 as a possible D gene (5 bases). In germline, CDR1 is LNHDA, CDR2 SQIVND (reference sequence). Trimming stripped 1 base from V and 1 base from J, with 13 bases between. The CDR3 runs 16 residues. The CDR3 DNA sequence: TGTGCCAGTAGTATAGGACAAGGAGGCGGCCAAGAGACCCAGTACTTC. This encodes CASSIGQGGGQETQYF.

CDR3 protein: CASSPTGSEAFF. The DNA of the CDR3 is TGCGCCAGCAGCCCGACAGGGTCTGAAGCTTTCTTT. The V gene is TRBV5-1, the J gene TRBJ1-1; TRBD1 aligns across 7 bases. Germline V gene lookup returns CDR1 SGHRS and CDR2 YFSETQ. There are 12 residues in the CDR3. V lost 4 bases and J lost 6; bases outside the gene matches: 3.

In this sample, this clone turned up once. The V gene is TRBV5-1, the J gene TRBJ2-7; 16 nucleotides line up with TRBD2. Germline V gene sequence: CDR1 SGHRS, CDR2 YFSETQ. The ends lost 1 base at V and 6 bases at J; junction bases unmatched: 4. The CDR3 has 16 residues. This chain's CDR3 is CASSLPGTSGGAEQYF. Written as DNA, the CDR3 is TGCGCCAGCAGCTTGCCCGGGACTAGCGGGGGGGCCGAGCAGTACTTC.

This chain connects TRBV7-2 to TRBJ2-2, with D unclear. CDR1 and CDR2 from the germline V gene are SGHTA and FQGNSA. Trimming removed 10 bases from V and 2 bases from J, with 14 bases in between. The CDR3 runs 14 residues. Here the CDR3 DNA reads TGTGCCAATCGGGTCCTCGCAAACACCGGGGAGCTGTTTTTT. The encoded protein is CANRVLANTGELFF.

V is TRBV7-9 and J is TRBJ2-4; TRBD2 agrees at 9 bases. CDR3 length: 16 amino acids. The V gene end was trimmed by 1 base and the J gene end by 7 bases; junction bases not matched to a gene: 8. Germline CDR1 is SEHNR and CDR2 is FQNEAQ (reference sequence). The CDR3 protein is CASSLVLAGVGNIQYF. As DNA, the CDR3 is TGTGCCAGCAGCTTAGTATTAGCGGGAGTTGGGAACATTCAGTACTTC.

This clone was observed a few times. The rearrangement joins TRBV15 to TRBJ2-2, with 9 nucleotides matching TRBD1. Germline lookup yields CDR1 LNHNV and CDR2 YYDKDF (reference sequence). Losses at the gene ends were 1 base for V and 5 bases for J; bases not matched to a gene: 5. The CDR3 consists of 16 residues. The CDR3 loop reads CATSRAGTGMTGELFF. The CDR3 DNA is TGTGCCACCAGCAGAGCCGGGACAGGGATGACCGGGGAGCTGTTTTTT. The variable domain in full, with the rest retrieved from reference TRBV15 and TRBJ2-2, is DAMVIQNPRYQVTQFGKPVTLSCSQTLNHNVMYWYQQKSSQAPKLLFHYYDKDFNNEADTPDNFQSRRPNTSFCFLDIRSPGLGDTAMYLCATSRAGTGMTGELFFGEGSRLTVL.

The rearrangement uses TRBV4-1 and TRBJ2-1; TRBD1 agrees at 9 bases. V trimming: 0 bases; J trimming: 0 bases; junction bases outside the gene matches: 18. CDR3 length: 22 residues. The V gene's germline CDR1 is MGHRA and CDR2 YSYEKL. The CDR3 DNA is TGCGCCAGCAGCCAAGATACAGGGGGCTGGCGGGGGAAGCTCAGCTCCTACAATGAGCAGTTCTTC. It translates to CASSQDTGGWRGKLSSYNEQFF.

This chain joins TRBV9 and TRBJ2-7; 7 bases map to TRBD1. From germline, CDR1 is SGDLS and CDR2 YYNGEE. This CDR3 is 14 amino acids long. The trim removed 0 bases at V and 4 bases at J, leaving 4 bases unmatched. DNA of the CDR3: TGTGCCAGCAGCGTAGGAGGGGGCGGATACGAGCAGTACTTC. This translates into CASSVGGGGYEQYF. The entire variable domain, with the rest obtained from reference TRBV9 and TRBJ2-7, is as follows: DSGVTQTPKHLITATGQRVTLRCSPRSGDLSVYWYQQSLDQGLQFLIQYYNGEERAKGNILERFSAQQFPDLHSELNLSSLELGDSALYFCASSVGGGGYEQYFGPGTRLTVT.

The CDR3 is CASSPGQGGPYEQYF. In DNA form, the CDR3 reads TGTGCCAGCAGCCCTGGACAGGGGGGTCCCTACGAGCAGTACTTC. The rearrangement joins TRBV7-2 to TRBJ2-7; 10 bases match TRBD1. The CDR3 spans 15 residues. Germline V gene lookup returns CDR1 SGHTA and CDR2 FQGNSA. With 5 bases clipped from V and 2 bases from J, the junction kept 6 bases outside the gene matches.

The chain uses TRBV5-5 and TRBJ1-5, with 9 bases aligning to TRBD1. V lost 0 bases, J lost 0 bases, and 7 bases stayed unmatched. CDR1 is SGHKS, CDR2 YYEKEE, per germline (reference sequence). The CDR3 contains 18 residues. DNA for the CDR3: TGTGCCAGCAGCTTGGGGGGGACAGGGACACATAGCAATCAGCCCCAGCATTTT. It encodes CASSLGGTGTHSNQPQHF. Based on the CDR3 plus reference TRBV5-5 and TRBJ1-5, the full variable domain is DAGVTQSPTHLIKTRGQQVTLRCSPISGHKSVSWYQQVLGQGPQFIFQYYEKEERGRGNFPDRFSARQFPNYSSELNVNALLLGDSALYLCASSLGGTGTHSNQPQHFGDGTRLSIL.

V gene TRBV19 combines with J gene TRBJ2-3, with TRBD1 identical over 12 bases. The CDR3 has 18 residues. Germline V gives CDR1 LNHDA, CDR2 SQIVND (reference sequence). J was trimmed by 2 bases and V by 5 bases; bases with no gene match: 11. CDR3 sequence (DNA): TGTGCCAGTAGTCCGGGACAGGGGGCGCTTAGCAACACAGATACGCAGTATTTT. It is translated as CASSPGQGALSNTDTQYF.